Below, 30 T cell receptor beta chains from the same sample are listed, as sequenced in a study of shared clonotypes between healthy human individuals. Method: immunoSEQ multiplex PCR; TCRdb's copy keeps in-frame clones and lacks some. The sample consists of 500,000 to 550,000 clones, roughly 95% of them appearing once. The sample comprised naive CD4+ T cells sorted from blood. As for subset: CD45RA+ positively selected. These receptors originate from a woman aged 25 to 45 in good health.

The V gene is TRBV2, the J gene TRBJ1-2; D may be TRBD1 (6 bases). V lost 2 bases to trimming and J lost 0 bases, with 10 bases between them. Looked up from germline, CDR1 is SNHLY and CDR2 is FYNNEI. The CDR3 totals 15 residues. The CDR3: CASSEWTVPNYGYTF. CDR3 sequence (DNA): TGTGCCAGCAGTGAATGGACAGTCCCTAACTATGGCTACACCTTC.

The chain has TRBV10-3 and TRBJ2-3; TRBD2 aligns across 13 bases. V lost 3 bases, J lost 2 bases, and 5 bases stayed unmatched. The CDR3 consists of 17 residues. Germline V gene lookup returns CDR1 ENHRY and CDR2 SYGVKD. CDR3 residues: CAISELGLAGNTDTQYF. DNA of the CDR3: TGTGCCATCAGTGAACTGGGACTAGCGGGGAACACAGATACGCAGTATTTT.

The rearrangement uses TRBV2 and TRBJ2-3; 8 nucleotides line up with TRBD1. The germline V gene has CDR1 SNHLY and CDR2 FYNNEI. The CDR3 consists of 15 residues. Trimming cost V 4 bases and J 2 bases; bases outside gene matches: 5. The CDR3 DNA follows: TGTGCCAGCAGTGCGACAGGGGCGTTCACAGATACGCAGTATTTT. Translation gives CASSATGAFTDTQYF.

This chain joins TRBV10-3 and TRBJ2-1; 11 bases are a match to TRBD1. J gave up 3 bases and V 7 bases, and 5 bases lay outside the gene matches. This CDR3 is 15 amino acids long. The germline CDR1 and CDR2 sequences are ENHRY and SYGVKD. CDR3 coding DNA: TGTGCCATCAACCAAGGGACAGGGGGCTACAATGAGCAGTTCTTC. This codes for CAINQGTGGYNEQFF.

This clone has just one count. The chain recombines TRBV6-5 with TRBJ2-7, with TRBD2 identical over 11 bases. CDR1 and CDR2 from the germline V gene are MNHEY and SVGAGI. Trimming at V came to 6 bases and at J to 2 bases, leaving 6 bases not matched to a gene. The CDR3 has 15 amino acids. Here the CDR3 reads CASRVAGGLPYEQYF. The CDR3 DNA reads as TGTGCCAGCAGAGTAGCGGGAGGGCTCCCCTACGAGCAGTACTTC.

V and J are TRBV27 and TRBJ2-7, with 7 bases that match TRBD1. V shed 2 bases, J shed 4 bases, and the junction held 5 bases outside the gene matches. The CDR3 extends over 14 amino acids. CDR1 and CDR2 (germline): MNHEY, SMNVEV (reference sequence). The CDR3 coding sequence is TGTGCCAGCAGTTTAGAGGGGGCAGGGTACGAGCAGTACTTC. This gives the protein CASSLEGAGYEQYF.

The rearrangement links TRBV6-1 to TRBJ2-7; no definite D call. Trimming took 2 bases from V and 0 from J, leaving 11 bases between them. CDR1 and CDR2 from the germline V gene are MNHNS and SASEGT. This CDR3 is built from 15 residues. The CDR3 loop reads CASSELTSSSYEQYF. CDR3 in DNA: TGTGCCAGCAGTGAATTGACTTCCTCCTCCTACGAGCAGTACTTC.

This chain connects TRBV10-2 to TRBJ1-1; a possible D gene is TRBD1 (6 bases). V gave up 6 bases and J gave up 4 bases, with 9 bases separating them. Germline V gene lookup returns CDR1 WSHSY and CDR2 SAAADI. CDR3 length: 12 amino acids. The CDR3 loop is CASSRQVTEAFF. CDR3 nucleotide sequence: TGCGCCAGCAGCAGACAGGTCACTGAAGCTTTCTTT.

The CDR3 sequence: CASSRDRSSGANVLTF. CDR3 bases: TGTGCCAGTAGTAGGGACAGGAGCTCTGGGGCCAACGTCCTGACTTTC. This chain uses TRBV19 with TRBJ2-6, with 8 bases identical to TRBD1. Per the germline V gene, CDR1 is LNHDA and CDR2 is SQIVND (reference sequence). Trimming removed 4 bases from V and 0 bases from J; junction bases left unmatched: 2. The CDR3 runs to 16 residues.

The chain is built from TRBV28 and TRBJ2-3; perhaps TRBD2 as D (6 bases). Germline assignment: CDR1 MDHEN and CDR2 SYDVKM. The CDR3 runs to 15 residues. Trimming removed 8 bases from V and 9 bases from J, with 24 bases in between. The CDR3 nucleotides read TGTGCCAGCTGGGGGTCGGGGGAAGAGTGGAGAACGCAGTATTTT. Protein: CASWGSGEEWRTQYF. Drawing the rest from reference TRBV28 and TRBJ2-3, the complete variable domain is DVKVTQSSRYLVKRTGEKVFLECVQDMDHENMFWYRQDPGLGLRLIYFSYDVKMKEKGDIPEGYSVSREKKERFSLILESASTNQTSMYLCASWGSGEEWRTQYFGPGTRLTVL.

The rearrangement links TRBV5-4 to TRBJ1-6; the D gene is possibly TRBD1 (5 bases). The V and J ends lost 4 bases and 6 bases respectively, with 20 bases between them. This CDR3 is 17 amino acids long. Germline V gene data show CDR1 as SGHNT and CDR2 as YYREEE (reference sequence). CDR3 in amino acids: CASSVGALRGLNSPLHF. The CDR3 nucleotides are TGTGCCAGCAGCGTTGGAGCCCTACGGGGCCTTAATTCACCCCTCCACTTT. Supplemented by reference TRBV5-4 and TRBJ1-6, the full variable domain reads ETGVTQSPTHLIKTRGQQVTLRCSSQSGHNTVSWYQQALGQGPQFIFQYYREEENGRGNFPPRFSGLQFPNYSSELNVNALELDDSALYLCASSVGALRGLNSPLHFGNGTRLTVT.

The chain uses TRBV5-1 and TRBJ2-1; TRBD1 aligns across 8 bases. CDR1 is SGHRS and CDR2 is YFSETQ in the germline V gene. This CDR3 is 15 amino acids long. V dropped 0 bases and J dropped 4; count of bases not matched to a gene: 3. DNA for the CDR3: TGCGCCAGCAGCTTGGAGGACAGGGATTACAATGAGCAGTTCTTC. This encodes CASSLEDRDYNEQFF.

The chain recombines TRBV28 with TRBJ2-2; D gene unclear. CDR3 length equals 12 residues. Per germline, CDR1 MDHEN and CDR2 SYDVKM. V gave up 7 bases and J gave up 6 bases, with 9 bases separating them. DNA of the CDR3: TGTGCCAGCATGGTATTTCCCGGGGAGCTGTTTTTT. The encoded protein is CASMVFPGELFF.

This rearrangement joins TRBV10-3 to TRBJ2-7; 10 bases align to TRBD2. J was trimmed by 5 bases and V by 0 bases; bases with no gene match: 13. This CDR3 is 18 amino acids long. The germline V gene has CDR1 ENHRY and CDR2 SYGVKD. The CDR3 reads CAISESRARGTSAHEQYF. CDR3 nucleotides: TGTGCCATCAGTGAGTCGCGGGCTAGAGGGACTAGCGCGCACGAGCAGTACTTC.

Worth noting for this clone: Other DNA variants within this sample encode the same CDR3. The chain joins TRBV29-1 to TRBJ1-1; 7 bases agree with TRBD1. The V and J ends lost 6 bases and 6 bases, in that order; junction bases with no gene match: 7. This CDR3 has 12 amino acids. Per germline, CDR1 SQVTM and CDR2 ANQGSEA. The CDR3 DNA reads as TGCAGCGTACAAACAGGGGAGGCTGAAGCTTTCTTT. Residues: CSVQTGEAEAFF.

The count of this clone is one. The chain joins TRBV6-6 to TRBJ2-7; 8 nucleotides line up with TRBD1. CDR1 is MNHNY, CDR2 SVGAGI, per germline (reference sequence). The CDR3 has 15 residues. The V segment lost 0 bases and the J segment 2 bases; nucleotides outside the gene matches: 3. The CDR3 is CASSYSSRGPYEQYF. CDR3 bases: TGTGCCAGCAGTTACTCGAGCAGGGGGCCCTACGAGCAGTACTTC.

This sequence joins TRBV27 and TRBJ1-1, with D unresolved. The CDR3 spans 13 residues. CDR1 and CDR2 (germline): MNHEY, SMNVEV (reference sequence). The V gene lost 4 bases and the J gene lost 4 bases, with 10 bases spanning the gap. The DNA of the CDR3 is TGTGCCAGCAGTTGGTCAGCGGGCACTGAAGCTTTCTTT. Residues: CASSWSAGTEAFF.

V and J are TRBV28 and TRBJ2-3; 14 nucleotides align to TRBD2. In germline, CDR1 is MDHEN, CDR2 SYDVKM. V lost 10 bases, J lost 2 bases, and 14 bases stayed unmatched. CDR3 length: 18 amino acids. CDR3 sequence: CAILTKGLAGVFTDTQYF. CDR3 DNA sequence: TGTGCCATCCTTACTAAGGGACTAGCGGGAGTCTTCACAGATACGCAGTATTTT.

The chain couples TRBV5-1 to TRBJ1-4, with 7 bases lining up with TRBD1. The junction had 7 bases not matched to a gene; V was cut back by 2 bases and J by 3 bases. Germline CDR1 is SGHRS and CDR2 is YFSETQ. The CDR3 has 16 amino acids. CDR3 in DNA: TGCGCCAGCAGCTTCGGGACAGTACAATCTAATGAAAAACTGTTTTTT. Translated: CASSFGTVQSNEKLFF. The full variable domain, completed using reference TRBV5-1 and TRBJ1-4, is KAGVTQTPRYLIKTRGQQVTLSCSPISGHRSVSWYQQTPGQGLQFLFEYFSETQRNKGNFPGRFSGRQFSNSRSEMNVSTLELGDSALYLCASSFGTVQSNEKLFFGSGTQLSVL.

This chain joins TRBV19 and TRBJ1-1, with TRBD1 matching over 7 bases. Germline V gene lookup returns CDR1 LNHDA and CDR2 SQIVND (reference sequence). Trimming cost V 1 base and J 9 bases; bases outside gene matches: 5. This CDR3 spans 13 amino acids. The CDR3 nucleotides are TGTGCCAGTAGTATAGGGGCAGGGGGACAAGCTTTCTTT. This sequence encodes CASSIGAGGQAFF.

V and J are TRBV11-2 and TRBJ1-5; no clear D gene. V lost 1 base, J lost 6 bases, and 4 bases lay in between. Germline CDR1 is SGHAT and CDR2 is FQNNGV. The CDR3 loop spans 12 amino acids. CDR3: CASSLVGQPQHF. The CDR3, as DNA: TGTGCCAGCAGCTTAGTCGGTCAGCCCCAGCATTTT.

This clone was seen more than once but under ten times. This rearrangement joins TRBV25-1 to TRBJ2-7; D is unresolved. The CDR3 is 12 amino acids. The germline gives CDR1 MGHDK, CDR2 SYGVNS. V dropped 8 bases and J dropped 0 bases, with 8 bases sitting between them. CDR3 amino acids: CASATYSYEQYF. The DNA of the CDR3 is TGTGCCAGCGCCACGTACTCCTACGAGCAGTACTTC.

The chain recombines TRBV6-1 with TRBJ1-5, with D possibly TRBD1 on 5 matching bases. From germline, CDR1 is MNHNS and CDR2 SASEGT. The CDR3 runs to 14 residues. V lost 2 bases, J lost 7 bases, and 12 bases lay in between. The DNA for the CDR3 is TGTGCCAGCAGTGAAACGGGGGGAGGACAGCCCCAGCATTTT. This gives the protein CASSETGGGQPQHF.

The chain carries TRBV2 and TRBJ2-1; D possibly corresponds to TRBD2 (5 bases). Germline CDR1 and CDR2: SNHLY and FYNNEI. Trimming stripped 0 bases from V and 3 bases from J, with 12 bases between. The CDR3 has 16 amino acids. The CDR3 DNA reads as TGTGCCAGCAGTGAAGCCCGCCTAGCTAGCTACAATGAGCAGTTCTTC. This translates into CASSEARLASYNEQFF. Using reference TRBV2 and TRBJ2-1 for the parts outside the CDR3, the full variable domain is EPEVTQTPSHQVTQMGQEVILRCVPISNHLYFYWYRQILGQKVEFLVSFYNNEISEKSEIFDDQFSVERPDGSNFTLKIRSTKLEDSAMYFCASSEARLASYNEQFFGPGTRLTVL.

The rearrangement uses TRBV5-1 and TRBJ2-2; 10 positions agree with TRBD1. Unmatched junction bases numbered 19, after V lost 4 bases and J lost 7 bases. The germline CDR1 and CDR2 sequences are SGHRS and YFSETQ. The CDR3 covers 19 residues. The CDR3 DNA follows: TGCGCCAGCAGCCTCACCATTAGCGACAGGGGGCGCTTGGTCGGGGAGCTGTTTTTT. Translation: CASSLTISDRGRLVGELFF. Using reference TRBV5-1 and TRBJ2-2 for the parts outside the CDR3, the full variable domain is KAGVTQTPRYLIKTRGQQVTLSCSPISGHRSVSWYQQTPGQGLQFLFEYFSETQRNKGNFPGRFSGRQFSNSRSEMNVSTLELGDSALYLCASSLTISDRGRLVGELFFGEGSRLTVL.

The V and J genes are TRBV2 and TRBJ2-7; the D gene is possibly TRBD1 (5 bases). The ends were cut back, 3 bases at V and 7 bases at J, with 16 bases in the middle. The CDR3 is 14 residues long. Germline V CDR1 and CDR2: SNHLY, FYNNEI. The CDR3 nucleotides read TGTGCCAGCAGTGAGTGGGGCACTTCTCGGGAGCAGTACTTC. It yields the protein CASSEWGTSREQYF.

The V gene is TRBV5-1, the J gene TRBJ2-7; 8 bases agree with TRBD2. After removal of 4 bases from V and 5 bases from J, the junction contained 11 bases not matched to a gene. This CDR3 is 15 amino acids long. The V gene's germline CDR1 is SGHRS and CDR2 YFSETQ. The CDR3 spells CASSGKAGVADEQYF. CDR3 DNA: TGCGCCAGCAGCGGGAAAGCGGGAGTGGCGGACGAGCAGTACTTC.

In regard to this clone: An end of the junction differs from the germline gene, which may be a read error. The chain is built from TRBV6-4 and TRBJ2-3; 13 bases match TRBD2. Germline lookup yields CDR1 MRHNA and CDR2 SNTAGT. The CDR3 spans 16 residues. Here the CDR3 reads CASSDSLGLAGDPQYF. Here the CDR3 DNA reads TGTGCCAGCAGTGACTCCCTCGGACTAGCGGGAGATCCGCAGTATTTT.

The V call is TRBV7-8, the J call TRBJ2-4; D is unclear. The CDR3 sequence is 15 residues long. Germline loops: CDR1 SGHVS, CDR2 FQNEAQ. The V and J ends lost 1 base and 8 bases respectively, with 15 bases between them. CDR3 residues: CASSLGTWDVDIQYF. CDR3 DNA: TGTGCCAGCAGCTTAGGGACCTGGGATGTTGACATTCAGTACTTC.

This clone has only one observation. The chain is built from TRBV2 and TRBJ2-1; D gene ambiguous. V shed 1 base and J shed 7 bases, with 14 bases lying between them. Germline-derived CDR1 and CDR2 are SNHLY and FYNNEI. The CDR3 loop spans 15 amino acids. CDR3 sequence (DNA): TGTGCCAGCAGTGAAGGGGATGTCCCGCGGAATGAGCAGTTCTTC. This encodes CASSEGDVPRNEQFF.